This TCR beta chain is from a study of T cell responses to AZD1222 COVID-19 vaccine. Study-wide results and caveats: Donors skewed white British and female; clonal diversity was possibly underestimated. The study sampled repertoires only after the peak T cell response. Increased Spike-specific TCR breadth and depth were observed after two AZD1222 doses.

On this clone itself: Its antigen is unknown.

Only in-frame clones appear in the TCRdb table, and some are missing; sequencing was by immunoSEQ multiplex PCR. Of around 60,000 clones in the sample, 70% to 90% were seen once. This CDR3 is built from 16 residues. The V segment lost 2 bases and the J segment 8 bases; nucleotides outside the gene matches: 9. Germline CDR1 is SGHNT and CDR2 is YYREEE (reference sequence). The sequences come from peripheral blood, collected on day 0 of AZD1222 vaccination. The chain couples TRBV5-4 to TRBJ2-1; 11 bases match TRBD2. The receptor's source is an adult in good health. In DNA, the CDR3 is TGTGCCAGCAGCTTAAAATTAGCGGGGGGGCCCGATGAGCAGTTCTTC. This gives the protein CASSLKLAGGPDEQFF.